This T cell receptor beta chain was captured by sequencing in a study of blood T cells in healthy people across ages (dated by TCRdb to about 2015). General notes on the study: In model experiments, template switching captured about one uniquely barcoded TCR beta cDNA molecule for every two T cells. Age-related changes in TCR beta repertoire diversity were measured in the study by deep sequencing normalized with unique cDNA molecular identifiers. The donors were divided into four age groups: young (average approximately 17 years), middle-aged (roughly 40), aged (about 62) and long-lived (roughly 82). The study analyzed two additional independent replicas of 1 million unique cDNA reads from the same blood draw for two donors, one aged 18 to 30 and one aged 80 or older. What the study reported, not specific to this receptor: The percentage of naive T cells measured by flow cytometry correlated strongly with observed TCR beta diversity. Compared with the aged group, more naive CD4+ T cells, fewer expanded clones and increased TCR diversity were shown by the long-lived group, suggesting age selection. Because the CMV infection status of the donors was unknown, age-related changes in expanded clonotypes may potentially have been confounded. Estimates of total diversity based on one million sequenced T cells were regarded as lower bounds and as underestimates. Bulk unsorted PBMC profiling prevented conclusive comparison of naive and antigen-experienced compartments. As age increased, observed TCR beta diversity per million T cells dropped in a roughly linear way, and a significant reduction was already evident by age 40.

In the germline V gene, CDR1 corresponds to MDHEN and CDR2 to SYDVKM. The CDR3 holds 14 amino acids from the cysteine to the phenylalanine. Kept here is only the CDR3 DNA, which spans 42 bases and is read in frame from base 1. Library method: 5' RACE. Sequencing used an Illumina HiSeq 2500. A second PCR of roughly 6 to 11 cycles was run with a J-beta primer mix and a sample-barcoded 5' primer. A template-switch 5' adaptor carrying 12 random nucleotides introduced a unique molecular identifier onto each TCR beta cDNA molecule. At least 3 million CDR3-containing paired-end reads were obtained from each sample. All of the RNA was converted into first-strand cDNA using the Mint cDNA synthesis kit, with a TRBC-specific oligonucleotide serving as the primer. Following uracil-DNA glycosylase treatment, all cDNA underwent a first 18-cycle PCR with the universal primers M1SS and BC2_uni_R. Processing in the source paper ran as follows. For normalization, 1 million high-quality reads, each with a distinct molecular identifier, were randomly selected from each sample. Instead of being binned into consensus sequences, reads that shared molecular identifiers were thrown out. MiTCR, set to a Q25 quality threshold and the strictest error-elimination algorithm, was used for CDR3 identification, clonotype clustering and error correction. A nonparametric unseen species model using Euler transformation provided a lower-bound estimate of total TCR beta diversity. The public reads were reprocessed in TCRdb via fastp at Q25 and MiXCR, keeping in-frame beta chains. Records with the same CDR3 protein are collapsed into one entry carrying the most frequent genes and DNA. Clone size and V and J calls follow TCRdb, not the original study. The sample records fewer than 1,200,000 distinct CDR3 sequences, approximately 25% of which are singletons. The ten largest clones represent 0.75% of the sample.

In regard to this clonotype: There is no known antigen for this receptor. Per-base quality was not reported, and no clone a single base away is much larger than it.

Systemically healthy Caucasian individuals from Russia, 39 in total and aged roughly 6 to 100 years, were included as donors. Each donor gave around 9 milliliters of peripheral blood, collected into EDTA-treated Vacutainer tubes. PBMCs were isolated by Ficoll-Paque density-gradient centrifugation, with at least 6 million obtained per sample. Trizol reagent was used to extract total RNA from PBMCs, with at least 5 micrograms per sample. The percentages of naive CD45RAhigh/CD27high T cells were determined by flow cytometry on a PBMC aliquot from every donor. These data were likewise used in another study, on T cells of mothers and their children. The second source states: Nine systemically healthy Caucasian individuals served as donors, namely three mothers together with their six children. cDNA synthesis consumed the entire amount of extracted RNA, loaded at approximately 1.4 ug RNA in each 15 ul reaction. In the second PCR, the M1S primer introduced both the sample barcodes and 2-4 random nucleotides. Over 8 million TCR beta CDR3 reads came from each mother, compared with several million reads from each child. Thymic selection shapes the output of TCR recombination in a similar way in related and unrelated pairs, and inherited differences have a minor effect. Normalized repertoire overlap was always slightly but never significantly higher in related than unrelated mother-child pairs. Persistent microchimeric T cell clones were not detected, at a sensitivity of roughly 100 clones per million clonotypes. The study used deep NGS to compare TCR beta repertoires of mothers and children, seeking features distinguishing related mother-child pairs from unrelated individuals. On average, the children were around 11 +/- 4 years old, while the mothers were about 40 +/- 4 years old. After adapter ligation with NEBNext reagents, the libraries were sequenced on Illumina HiSeq 2000 with 100+100 nt paired-end reads. To prevent cross-contamination, the mother and child libraries were prepared a month apart and were sequenced in separate runs. Between 500,000 and 2,000,000 distinct TCR beta clonotypes were identified per donor. Naive TCR beta clonotypes were estimated from low-frequency clonotypes matched to each donor's FACS-determined naive share, without sorting.

Sequencing was carried out using blood. The receptor's source is a girl aged 2 to 9 in good health. The V and J genes are TRBV28 and TRBJ2-5; possibly the D gene is TRBD1, per 5 matching bases. The better agreement between TRBJ2-7 and the DNA end casts doubt on the J call. The CDR3 reads as follows: CASTSGNMAYEQYF. Here is the DNA: TGTGCCAGCACGTCAGGGAATATGGCCTACGAGCAGTACTTC.